This entry is about one T cell receptor (beta chain). This clonotype was seen a few times. What this receptor recognizes is not known. The junction and the germline gene differ at one end; a read error may be behind it. This entry is derived from a study of blood T cells in healthy people across ages (dated by TCRdb to between 2014 and 2017). As for the study more broadly: In model experiments, template switching captured roughly one uniquely barcoded TCR beta cDNA molecule for every two T cells. To track age-related changes in TCR beta repertoire diversity, the study relied on deep sequencing normalized with unique cDNA molecular identifiers. The study analyzed two additional independent replicas of 1 million unique cDNA reads from the same blood draw for two donors, one aged 18 to 29 and one aged 80 or older. Donors of different ages were randomly distributed across sequencing lanes to avoid experimental bias. Donors were grouped into four age groups: young (average roughly 15 years), middle-aged (under 40), aged (over 55) and long-lived (approximately 82).

The 40 or so donors, aged roughly 6 to 90 years, were systemically healthy Caucasian individuals from Russia. Each donor gave roughly 9.5 milliliters of peripheral blood, collected into EDTA-treated Vacutainer tubes. Ficoll-Paque density-gradient centrifugation was used to isolate PBMCs, with at least 6.5 million obtained per sample. Trizol reagent was used to extract total RNA from the PBMCs, yielding at least 5.5 micrograms per sample. For every donor, flow cytometry on a PBMC aliquot measured the percentage of naive CD45RAhigh/CD27high T cells. The protocol used for the library was 5' RACE. Reads for this sample came from an Illumina HiSeq 2500. A second 7 to 11 cycle PCR used a sample-barcoded 5' primer and a J-beta primer mix. A unique molecular identifier was introduced onto each TCR beta cDNA molecule by a template-switch 5' adaptor carrying 12 random nucleotides. At least 2.5 million CDR3-containing paired-end reads were obtained from each sample. All of the RNA was converted into first-strand cDNA using the Mint cDNA synthesis kit, with a TRBC-specific oligonucleotide serving as the primer. Following uracil-DNA glycosylase treatment, all cDNA underwent a first 18-cycle PCR with the universal primers M1SS and BC2_uni_R. The study's processing was this. Each sample was normalized by randomly selecting 1 million high-quality reads, each carrying a distinct molecular identifier. Instead of being binned into consensus sequences, reads with shared molecular identifiers were discarded. MiTCR, run with a Q25 quality threshold and the strictest error-elimination algorithm, handled CDR3 identification, clonotype clustering and error correction. A nonparametric unseen species model with Euler transformation was used to estimate lower-bound total TCR beta diversity. The raw public reads went through TCRdb reprocessing: fastp at Q25, MiXCR clone calling, in-frame beta chains kept. One record per CDR3 amino acid sequence lists the most common genes and DNA. TCRdb, not the original authors, processed these V and J calls. Present in this sample are roughly 1,800,000 distinct CDR3 sequences, about 50% of which were seen just once. The ten largest clonotypes hold less than 2.5% of the sample.

Beyond this particular receptor, the publication reports: Estimates of total diversity from one million sequenced T cells were regarded as lower bounds and underestimates. Conclusive comparison of naive and antigen-experienced compartments was prevented by the profiling of bulk unsorted PBMCs. Because donor CMV infection status was unknown, age-related changes in expanded clonotypes were potentially confounded. The percentage of naive T cells measured by flow cytometry correlated strongly with observed TCR beta diversity. As age increased, observed TCR beta diversity per million T cells dropped in a roughly linear way, and a significant reduction was already evident by age roughly 36. Compared with the aged group, the long-lived group had more naive CD4+ T cells, fewer expanded clones and increased TCR diversity, suggesting age selection.

The germline V gene (reference sequence) specifies MNHEY as CDR1 and SMNVEV as CDR2. There are 17 amino acids in the CDR3, from cysteine to phenylalanine inclusive. The DNA shown is the 51-base CDR3, in frame from base 1. The sequenced material came from blood. The clonotype was recovered from a woman in her thirties or forties in good health. The chain uses TRBV27 and TRBJ2-1, and 9 junction bases match TRBD1. This receptor carries the CDR3 CASSATDRGQGYNEQFF. In nucleotides, the sequence is TGTGCCAGCAGTGCCACCGACCGGGGACAGGGATACAACGAGCAGTTCTTC.